The 32 T cell receptor beta chains listed next were all sequenced from one sample in a study of spatial heterogeneity in lung cancer. TCRdb re-derived calls from the 5' RACE reads in MiXCR, one entry per CDR3 protein. The sample contains more than 65,000 distinct CDR3 sequences, 7% to 9% of which appear only once. This sample's time point: sample taken at primary tumor resection. The sample consisted of PBMCs, taken at surgery. The receptors were gathered from a male donor with early-stage non-small cell lung cancer.

The chain uses TRBV7-9 and TRBJ1-2, with 7 bases matching TRBD1. Germline trimming cut 4 bases from V and 2 bases from J; bases unmatched to any gene: 4. CDR3 size: 14 residues. CDR1 and CDR2 from the germline V gene are SEHNR and FQNEAQ (reference sequence). The CDR3: CASSYEQGNYGYTF. DNA of the CDR3: TGTGCCAGCAGCTACGAACAGGGGAACTATGGCTACACCTTC.

This clonotype was observed a handful of times. The V and J genes are TRBV28 and TRBJ1-1; D is ambiguous. CDR1 and CDR2 from the germline V gene are MDHEN and SYDVKM. The CDR3 is 17 amino acids. V shed 4 bases and J shed 3 bases, with 21 bases lying between them. Here the CDR3 reads CASSSPRGIGSDTEAFF. The CDR3 DNA sequence: TGTGCCAGCAGTTCCCCCCGGGGTATTGGGTCGGACACTGAAGCTTTCTTT.

This clonotype was observed many times. V usage is TRBV7-9 and J usage is TRBJ2-2; D is unresolved. CDR1 is SEHNR and CDR2 is FQNEAQ in the germline V gene (reference sequence). The CDR3 contains 13 residues. Trimming stripped 4 bases from V and 6 bases from J, with 9 bases between. DNA for the CDR3: TGTGCCAGCAGCTACAGTCGTCCCGGGGAGCTGTTTTTT. Protein product: CASSYSRPGELFF.

This clonotype has a handful of counts. The rearrangement joins TRBV5-1 to TRBJ2-2, with D possibly being TRBD2 (5 bases). This CDR3 has 15 residues. Germline CDR1 and CDR2: SGHRS and YFSETQ. Trimming left V 4 bases short and J 5 bases short, with 15 bases between. CDR3 bases: TGCGCCAGCAGCGCCGTTGGGGAGACGACCGGGGAGCTGTTTTTT. It encodes CASSAVGETTGELFF.

This clonotype was seen ten or more times. The chain couples TRBV11-2 to TRBJ2-1; tentatively, D is TRBD2 (5 bases). From germline, CDR1 is SGHAT and CDR2 FQNNGV. Trimming took 4 bases from V and 0 from J, leaving 13 bases between them. This CDR3 comprises 16 residues. Written as DNA, the CDR3 is TGTGCCAGCAGCTATCGGCGGGCGAGCTCCTACAATGAGCAGTTCTTC. This codes for CASSYRRASSYNEQFF.

This clonotype ranks as medium-sized (0.01 to 0.1%). The rearrangement joins TRBV9 to TRBJ2-4; a possible D gene is TRBD1 (6 bases). The V end lost 3 bases, the J end lost 1 base, and 14 bases lay between the germline ends. This CDR3 is built from 16 residues. CDR1 and CDR2 (germline): SGDLS, YYNGEE. CDR3 sequence (DNA): TGTGCCAGCAGCGACTCCGGACAGATGGCCAAAAACATTCAGTACTTC. Translating it yields CASSDSGQMAKNIQYF.

This clonotype has a count of ten or more. The chain joins TRBV11-2 to TRBJ2-1, with 7 nucleotides matching TRBD2. In germline, CDR1 is SGHAT, CDR2 FQNNGV. The length of the CDR3 is 16 residues. V shed 5 bases and J 6 bases; nucleotides not matched to a gene: 13. CDR3 sequence reads: CASSPQLAGPGNEQFF. CDR3 nucleotides: TGTGCCAGCAGCCCCCAGTTAGCGGGCCCAGGCAATGAGCAGTTCTTC.

This clonotype was observed at least ten times. The gene calls are TRBV20-1 and TRBJ2-1; TRBD2 aligns across 7 bases. The germline V gene has CDR1 DFQATT and CDR2 SNEGSKA (reference sequence). This CDR3 has 13 residues. The trim removed 3 bases at V and 3 bases at J, leaving 2 bases unmatched. CDR3 bases: TGCAGTGCTAGGAAGCGGGACTACAATGAGCAGTTCTTC. Translation gives CSARKRDYNEQFF.

Only a few counts were recorded for this clonotype. The chain joins TRBV5-4 to TRBJ2-1; possibly TRBD1 for D (5 bases). The CDR3 runs to 14 residues. Trimming left V 0 bases short and J 5 bases short, with 9 bases between. Germline V lookup: CDR1 SGHNT, CDR2 YYREEE (reference sequence). Written as DNA, the CDR3 is TGTGCCAGCAGCTTGGGGGCAGGGAACAATGAGCAGTTCTTC. Protein: CASSLGAGNNEQFF.

The V call is TRBV24-1, the J call TRBJ2-2; D unclear. The CDR3 is 12 residues long. From germline, CDR1 is KGHDR and CDR2 SFDVKD. V gave up 7 bases and J gave up 6 bases, with 8 bases separating them. CDR3 protein: CATRSGPGELFF. CDR3 sequence (DNA): TGTGCCACCAGGAGTGGTCCCGGGGAGCTGTTTTTT.

This clonotype has ten or more counts. The rearrangement uses TRBV24-1 and TRBJ2-3; D not certain. V was trimmed by 1 base and J by 6 bases, leaving 13 bases between them. CDR1 and CDR2 from the germline V gene are KGHDR and SFDVKD. CDR3 size: 15 residues. This chain's CDR3 is CATSDLSPEGDTQYF. In nucleotides, the CDR3 is TGTGCCACCAGTGATTTAAGCCCCGAAGGGGATACGCAGTATTTT.

The CDR3 loop reads CASRVKVEYNEQFF. DNA for the CDR3: TGTGCCAGCAGGGTAAAGGTGGAGTACAATGAGCAGTTCTTC. V usage is TRBV27 and J usage is TRBJ2-1; D gene ambiguous. Per the germline V gene, CDR1 is MNHEY and CDR2 is SMNVEV (reference sequence). Trimming stripped 6 bases from V and 4 bases from J, with 13 bases between. This CDR3 is 14 amino acids long.

This clonotype has ten or more counts. The chain has TRBV5-1 and TRBJ2-5, with 7 bases aligning to TRBD2. The CDR3 covers 13 residues. After removal of 4 bases from V and 2 bases from J, the junction contained 2 bases not matched to a gene. CDR1 is SGHRS, CDR2 YFSETQ, per germline. The DNA of the CDR3 is TGCGCCAGCAGCGGGGGGGAGCAAGAGACCCAGTACTTC. Translating gives CASSGGEQETQYF.

The rearrangement links TRBV5-1 to TRBJ2-7, with TRBD1 identical over 10 bases. The trim removed 0 bases at V and 3 bases at J, leaving 9 bases unmatched. This CDR3 contains 17 residues. Germline V gene lookup returns CDR1 SGHRS and CDR2 YFSETQ. The CDR3 loop reads CASSLERQGAGLYEQYF. The CDR3 region has the DNA TGCGCCAGCAGCTTGGAGAGACAGGGGGCAGGACTCTACGAGCAGTACTTC.

In this sample, this clonotype turned up many times. The chain couples TRBV4-1 to TRBJ2-2; 9 nucleotides align to TRBD1. CDR3 length equals 14 residues. V was pared by 7 bases and J by 6 bases, with 6 bases of the junction left unmatched. Germline values: CDR1 MGHRA, CDR2 YSYEKL. The CDR3 DNA reads as TGCGCCAGCACCGGACAGGGGAAGGCCGGGGAGCTGTTTTTT. Encoded protein: CASTGQGKAGELFF.

This clonotype was seen many times. J is TRBJ2-1 and V is TRBV5-1; the match to TRBD2 covers 8 bases. The CDR3 sequence is 15 residues long. The trim removed 5 bases at V and 1 base at J, leaving 5 bases unmatched. Per the germline V gene, CDR1 is SGHRS and CDR2 is YFSETQ. CDR3 residues: CASRRVAGSYNEQFF. CDR3 DNA: TGCGCCAGCAGGCGTGTAGCGGGGTCCTACAATGAGCAGTTCTTC. The full variable domain, completed using reference TRBV5-1 and TRBJ2-1, is KAGVTQTPRYLIKTRGQQVTLSCSPISGHRSVSWYQQTPGQGLQFLFEYFSETQRNKGNFPGRFSGRQFSNSRSEMNVSTLELGDSALYLCASRRVAGSYNEQFFGPGTRLTVL.

The table lists this clonotype with a few counts. This chain joins TRBV12-5 and TRBJ2-1; D could derive from TRBD1 or TRBD2 (5 bases each). Germline CDR1 LGHNT, CDR2 FRNRAP. CDR3 length: 14 amino acids. The V end was cut by 1 base, the J end by 7 bases, with 11 bases between. For the CDR3, the DNA is TGTGCTAGTGGTTTGGGGGGACCATATAATGAGCAGTTCTTC. Amino acid sequence: CASGLGGPYNEQFF. The variable domain in full, completed from reference TRBV12-5 and TRBJ2-1, reads DARVTQTPRHKVTEMGQEVTMRCQPILGHNTVFWYRQTMMQGLELLAYFRNRAPLDDSGMPKDRFSAEMPDATLATLKIQPSEPRDSAVYFCASGLGGPYNEQFFGPGTRLTVL.

There are a few counts of this clonotype. The genes are TRBV19 and TRBJ1-1; D gene unclear. Germline loops: CDR1 LNHDA, CDR2 SQIVND (reference sequence). The ends were cut back, 10 bases at V and 2 bases at J, with 11 bases in the middle. The length of the CDR3 is 12 residues. The CDR3 DNA sequence: TGTGCCACCCTAGAGGGTAACACTGAAGCTTTCTTT. Its protein product is CATLEGNTEAFF.

This clonotype was detected a few times. The chain links TRBV2 to TRBJ2-2, with 7 bases lining up with TRBD2. After removal of 0 bases from V and 7 bases from J, the junction contained 5 bases not matched to a gene. The CDR3 has 15 amino acids. Germline CDR1 is SNHLY and CDR2 is FYNNEI. This CDR3 reads CASSEAGGPIGELFF. The CDR3 region has the DNA TGTGCCAGCAGTGAAGCGGGAGGGCCTATCGGGGAGCTGTTTTTT.

This clonotype turned up a few times. The V call is TRBV20-1, the J call TRBJ2-3, with TRBD2 identical over 10 bases. The CDR3 totals 17 residues. J gave up 0 bases and V 6 bases, and 12 bases lay outside the gene matches. The V gene's germline CDR1 is DFQATT and CDR2 SNEGSKA (reference sequence). The CDR3, as DNA: TGCAGTGCCCATAAGCGGGAGGGCTTGACTAGCACAGATACGCAGTATTTT. Translation: CSAHKREGLTSTDTQYF.

The gene calls are TRBV5-1 and TRBJ1-1; 9 bases align to TRBD1. Germline CDR1 reads SGHRS; CDR2 reads YFSETQ. The CDR3 runs 13 residues. J was trimmed by 1 base and V by 8 bases; bases with no gene match: 3. The CDR3 region has the DNA TGCGCCAGTACGGACAGGGGGAACACTGAAGCTTTCTTT. Translating gives CASTDRGNTEAFF.

This clonotype was observed many times. The V gene is TRBV5-1, the J gene TRBJ2-1; D ambiguous. Deletions cut 4 bases from V and 7 bases from J, with 6 bases between. The CDR3 contains 11 residues. Germline V CDR1 and CDR2: SGHRS, YFSETQ. As DNA, the CDR3 is TGCGCCAGCAGCACCCGGAATGAGCAGTTCTTC. As protein: CASSTRNEQFF. The full variable domain, its missing parts supplied by reference TRBV5-1 and TRBJ2-1, is KAGVTQTPRYLIKTRGQQVTLSCSPISGHRSVSWYQQTPGQGLQFLFEYFSETQRNKGNFPGRFSGRQFSNSRSEMNVSTLELGDSALYLCASSTRNEQFFGPGTRLTVL.

The CDR3 nucleotides are TGTGCCAGCAGTGATCTGGACTACCCTAGCACAGATACGCAGTATTTT. This gives the protein CASSDLDYPSTDTQYF. The gene calls are TRBV6-1 and TRBJ2-3; weak D call: TRBD2 (6 bases). From germline, CDR1 is MNHNS and CDR2 SASEGT. The CDR3 consists of 16 residues. V was cut by 3 bases and J by 0 bases, with 13 bases left in between.

The CDR3 coding sequence is TGTGCCAGCAGCTTTGACTACGAGCAGTACTTC. Encoded protein: CASSFDYEQYF. This chain joins TRBV7-9 and TRBJ2-7, with unresolved D. V lost 3 bases and J 3 bases, leaving 3 bases between the germline ends. CDR1 and CDR2 from the germline V gene are SEHNR and FQNEAQ (reference sequence). The CDR3 sequence is 11 residues long.

This chain uses TRBV7-3 with TRBJ1-1, with unresolved D. This CDR3 is built from 13 residues. The ends were cut back, 5 bases at V and 4 bases at J, with 11 bases in the middle. From germline, CDR1 is SGHTA and CDR2 FQGTGA. The CDR3 sequence is CASSPQPGTEAFF. DNA for the CDR3: TGTGCCAGCAGCCCACAGCCGGGCACTGAAGCTTTCTTT.

The genes are TRBV7-7 and TRBJ2-5, with D uncertain. V dropped 1 base and J dropped 4 bases, with 16 bases sitting between them. The CDR3 runs to 16 residues. Germline V lookup: CDR1 SSHAT, CDR2 FNYEAQ (reference sequence). CDR3 residues: CASSLEWLADGETQYF. The CDR3 coding sequence is TGTGCCAGCAGCTTAGAATGGTTAGCCGACGGAGAGACCCAGTACTTC.

This clonotype appeared a few times. The chain uses TRBV28 and TRBJ1-2; 7 nucleotides line up with TRBD1. J lost 4 bases, V lost 7 bases, and 12 bases had no gene match. The CDR3 sequence is 15 residues long. Per germline, CDR1 MDHEN and CDR2 SYDVKM. CDR3 sequence reads: CASNLPTGYGYGYTF. CDR3 nucleotides: TGTGCCAGCAACCTTCCGACAGGGTACGGCTATGGCTACACCTTC.

This clonotype was counted at least ten times. V gene TRBV6-6 combines with J gene TRBJ1-2; D might be TRBD1 (6 bases). The CDR3 has 16 residues. The germline V gene encodes CDR1 MNHNY and CDR2 SVGAGI (reference sequence). Trimming left V 0 bases short and J 0 bases short, with 11 bases between. The CDR3, as DNA: TGTGCCAGCAGTTACTCGAGGGACACCACTAACTATGGCTACACCTTC. Its translation is CASSYSRDTTNYGYTF.

This clonotype was recorded at least ten times. This rearrangement joins TRBV7-2 to TRBJ2-1; D is unclear. V was clipped by 4 bases and J by 13 bases, with 14 bases between them. Per the germline V gene, CDR1 is SGHTA and CDR2 is FQGNSA. CDR3 length: 12 residues. CDR3 coding DNA: TGTGCCAGCAGCTCGACCCCTCTCCGACAGTTCTTC. Residues: CASSSTPLRQFF. The full variable domain, completed using reference TRBV7-2 and TRBJ2-1, is GAGVSQSPSNKVTEKGKDVELRCDPISGHTALYWYRQSLGQGLEFLIYFQGNSAPDKSGLPSDRFSAERTGGSVSTLTIQRTQQEDSAVYLCASSSTPLRQFFGPGTRLTVL.

CDR3 in DNA: TGTGCCAGCAGTTACTCGATGTTGGGGGGGGAGCAGTTCTTC. It is translated as CASSYSMLGGEQFF. V usage is TRBV6-5 and J usage is TRBJ2-1; 7 positions match TRBD2. Germline assignment: CDR1 MNHEY and CDR2 SVGAGI. V was clipped by 0 bases and J by 10 bases; unmatched bases: 6. The CDR3 covers 14 residues.

This clonotype showed up many times. The V and J genes are TRBV14 and TRBJ2-7, with 8 bases matching TRBD2. Germline CDR1 and CDR2: SGHDN and FVKESK. V dropped 1 base and J dropped 2; count of bases not matched to a gene: 1. The length of the CDR3 is 14 residues. The CDR3 region is CASSQAGGPYEQYF. CDR3 in DNA: TGTGCCAGCAGCCAAGCGGGAGGGCCCTACGAGCAGTACTTC.

This clonotype was seen many times. The chain links TRBV7-6 to TRBJ1-1; D might be TRBD1 (5 bases). This CDR3 is 15 amino acids long. Germline CDR1 is SGHVS and CDR2 is FNYEAQ. With 1 base removed from V and 2 bases from J, the gap between germline ends came to 11 bases. The CDR3 nucleotides are TGTGCCAGCAGCTTAGGGGCCGGGACCAACACTGAAGCTTTCTTT. Protein: CASSLGAGTNTEAFF.